These 6 T cell receptor beta chains share one sample of origin, sequenced in a study of identical twins. TCRdb re-analysed the 5' RACE reads in MiXCR, keeping a single row per CDR3 protein. Counted here are hundreds of thousands of distinct CDR3 sequences, roughly 8.6% occurring once; the ten biggest clones make up roughly 2%. These data were also filed under a second study, of yellow fever vaccine responses in identical twins.

The sequenced material came from memory (CD45RO+) T cells sorted from blood. These receptors all come from a woman between 18 and 30 years old in good health.

This chain uses TRBV6-1 with TRBJ2-2, with D possibly TRBD2 on 5 matching bases. The CDR3 has 14 residues. V was trimmed by 7 bases and J by 1 base, leaving 10 bases between them. Germline V gene sequence: CDR1 MNHNS, CDR2 SASEGT. CDR3 sequence: CASMSGRNTGELFF. The CDR3 DNA sequence: TGTGCCAGCATGAGCGGAAGGAACACCGGGGAGCTGTTTTTT.

This clonotype was seen ten or more times. The rearrangement joins TRBV6-6 to TRBJ2-1; D gene ambiguous. The V end lost 6 bases, the J end lost 7 bases, and 10 bases lay between the germline ends. Germline CDR1 and CDR2: MNHNY and SVGAGI (reference sequence). CDR3 length: 12 amino acids. The CDR3: CASRGSGNEQFF. DNA for the CDR3: TGTGCCAGCAGGGGTAGTGGGAATGAGCAGTTCTTC.

J is TRBJ2-1 and V is TRBV29-1, with D hard to call. Per the germline V gene, CDR1 is SQVTM and CDR2 is ANQGSEA. This CDR3 is 16 amino acids long. V was trimmed by 8 bases and J by 0 bases, leaving 20 bases between them. The CDR3 protein is CSTRLERKSSYNEQFF. CDR3 bases: TGCAGCACGCGATTGGAAAGGAAGAGCTCCTACAATGAGCAGTTCTTC.

This clonotype was seen repeatedly, ten times or more. The chain recombines TRBV18 with TRBJ2-3, with TRBD2 as a possible D gene (6 bases). Germline CDR1 is KGHSH and CDR2 is LQKENI. The length of the CDR3 is 17 residues. Trimming stripped 2 bases from V and 2 bases from J, with 17 bases between. CDR3 nucleotides: TGTGCCAGCTCACCAAAGAGGGGTGGAGGGGCCACAGATACGCAGTATTTT. Its translation is CASSPKRGGGATDTQYF.

The chain links TRBV6-1 to TRBJ2-2; 7 nucleotides align to TRBD1. Germline CDR1 is MNHNS and CDR2 is SASEGT. V was clipped by 8 bases and J by 3 bases; unmatched bases: 6. The CDR3 has 14 amino acids. The CDR3 here is CASHRGPHTGELFF. CDR3 DNA sequence: TGTGCCAGCCACAGGGGTCCCCACACCGGGGAGCTGTTTTTT.

This clonotype was counted only a few times. CDR3 nucleotides: TGTGCCAGCCGGGACAGGGGGCACGAGCAGTACTTC. The encoded protein is CASRDRGHEQYF. The rearrangement uses TRBV2 and TRBJ2-7, with 12 nucleotides matching TRBD1. CDR1 and CDR2 (germline): SNHLY, FYNNEI. Trimming at V came to 8 bases and at J to 5 bases, leaving 1 base not matched to a gene. This CDR3 spans 12 amino acids. Full variable domain (rest looked up from reference TRBV2 and TRBJ2-7): EPEVTQTPSHQVTQMGQEVILRCVPISNHLYFYWYRQILGQKVEFLVSFYNNEISEKSEIFDDQFSVERPDGSNFTLKIRSTKLEDSAMYFCASRDRGHEQYFGPGTRLTVT.